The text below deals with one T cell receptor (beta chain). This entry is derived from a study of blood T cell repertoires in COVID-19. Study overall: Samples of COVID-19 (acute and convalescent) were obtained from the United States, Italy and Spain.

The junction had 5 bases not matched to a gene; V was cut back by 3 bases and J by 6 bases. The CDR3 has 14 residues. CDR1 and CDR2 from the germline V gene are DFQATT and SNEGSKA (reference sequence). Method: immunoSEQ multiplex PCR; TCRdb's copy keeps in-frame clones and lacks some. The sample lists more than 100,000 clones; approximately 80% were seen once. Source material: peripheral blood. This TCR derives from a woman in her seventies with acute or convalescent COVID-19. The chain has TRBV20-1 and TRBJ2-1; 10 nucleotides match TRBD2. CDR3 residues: CSASPLAGSNEQFF. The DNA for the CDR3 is TGCAGTGCTAGTCCACTAGCGGGGAGCAATGAGCAGTTCTTC.